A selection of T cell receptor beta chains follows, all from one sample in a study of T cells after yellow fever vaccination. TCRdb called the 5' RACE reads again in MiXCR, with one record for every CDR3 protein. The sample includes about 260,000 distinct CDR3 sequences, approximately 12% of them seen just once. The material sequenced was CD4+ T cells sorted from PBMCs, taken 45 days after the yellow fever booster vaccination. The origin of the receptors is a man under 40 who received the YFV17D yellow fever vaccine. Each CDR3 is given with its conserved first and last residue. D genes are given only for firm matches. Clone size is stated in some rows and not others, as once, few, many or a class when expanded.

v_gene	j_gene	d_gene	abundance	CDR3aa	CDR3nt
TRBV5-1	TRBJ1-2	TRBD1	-	CASSLEDREIGYTF	TGCGCCAGCAGCTTGGAGGACAGGGAGATCGGCTACACCTTC
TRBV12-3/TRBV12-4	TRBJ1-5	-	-	CASSLLRNQPQHF	TGTGCCAGCAGTTTGTTGCGTAATCAGCCCCAGCATTTT
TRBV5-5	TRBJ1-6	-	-	CASSSDDNSPLHF	TGTGCCAGCAGCTCGGACGATAATTCACCCCTCCACTTT
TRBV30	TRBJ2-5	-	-	CAWSVAETQYF	TGTGCCTGGAGTGTGGCAGAGACCCAGTACTTC
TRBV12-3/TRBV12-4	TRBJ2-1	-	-	CASQPRSSYNEQFF	TGTGCCAGTCAACCCAGGTCCTCCTACAATGAGCAGTTCTTC
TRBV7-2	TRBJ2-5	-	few	CASSQTGGQETQYF	TGTGCCAGCAGCCAAACCGGGGGCCAAGAGACCCAGTACTTC
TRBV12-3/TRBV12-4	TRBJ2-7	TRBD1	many	CASSLEGAGEQYF	TGTGCCAGCAGTTTAGAGGGGGCGGGCGAGCAGTACTTC
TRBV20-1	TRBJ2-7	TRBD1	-	CSAPGQGSFSFNEQYF	TGCAGTGCCCCTGGACAGGGAAGTTTTTCGTTCAACGAGCAGTACTTC
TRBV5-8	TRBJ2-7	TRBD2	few	CASSLAGGSAFSDEQYF	TGTGCCAGCAGCTTGGCCGGGGGGTCGGCCTTCTCCGACGAGCAGTACTTC
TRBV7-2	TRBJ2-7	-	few	CASSFIPERPYEQYF	TGTGCCAGCAGCTTCATCCCCGAACGCCCCTACGAGCAGTACTTC
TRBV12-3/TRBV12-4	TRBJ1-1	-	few	CASSLARGTTEAFF	TGTGCCAGCAGTTTAGCTCGGGGGACCACTGAAGCTTTCTTT
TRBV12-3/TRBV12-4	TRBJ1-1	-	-	CASSLIQSRTEAFF	TGTGCCAGCAGTTTAATCCAGTCGCGCACTGAAGCTTTCTTT
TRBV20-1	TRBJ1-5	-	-	CSARDAQNQPQHF	TGCAGTGCTAGAGATGCTCAGAATCAGCCCCAGCATTTT
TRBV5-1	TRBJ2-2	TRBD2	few	CASSLGLADPGVTTGELFF	TGCGCCAGCAGCTTGGGGCTAGCGGACCCAGGTGTAACAACCGGGGAGCTGTTTTTT
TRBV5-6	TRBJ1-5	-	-	CASSLPGDNQPQHF	TGTGCCAGCAGCTTGCCCGGGGACAATCAGCCCCAGCATTTT
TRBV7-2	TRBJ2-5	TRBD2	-	CASSLDSGSREKYF	TGTGCCAGCAGCTTAGACAGCGGGAGCAGGGAGAAGTACTTC
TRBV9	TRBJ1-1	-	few	CASSDSLGTEAFF	TGTGCCAGCAGCGATAGCCTTGGCACTGAAGCTTTCTTT
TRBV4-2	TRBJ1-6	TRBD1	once	CASSLPTGSHSPLHF	TGTGCCAGCAGCCTCCCGACAGGGAGCCATTCACCCCTCCACTTT
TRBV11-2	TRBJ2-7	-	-	CASSRGREQYF	TGTGCCAGCAGCCGTGGCCGGGAGCAGTACTTC
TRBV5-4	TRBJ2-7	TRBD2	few	CASSLPLAGDEQYF	TGTGCCAGCAGCTTGCCCCTAGCGGGAGACGAGCAGTACTTC
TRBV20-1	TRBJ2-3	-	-	CSARVYRRTSTDTQYF	TGCAGTGCTAGAGTCTACAGGCGCACTAGCACAGATACGCAGTATTTT
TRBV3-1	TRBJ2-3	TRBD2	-	CASSQGTIAGAVDTQYF	TGTGCCAGCAGCCAAGGGACCATAGCGGGAGCGGTAGATACGCAGTATTTT
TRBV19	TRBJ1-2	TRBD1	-	CASSPDRGGDGYTF	TGTGCCAGTAGCCCGGACAGGGGAGGGGATGGCTACACCTTC
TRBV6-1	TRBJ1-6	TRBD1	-	CASSETTGQALHF	TGTGCCAGCAGTGAGACGACAGGGCAGGCCCTCCACTTT
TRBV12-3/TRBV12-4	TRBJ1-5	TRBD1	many	CASSLGTGNSQPQHF	TGTGCCAGCAGCCTAGGGACAGGGAATAGTCAGCCCCAGCATTTT
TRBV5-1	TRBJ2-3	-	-	CASSVGTSDTQYF	TGCGCCAGCAGCGTCGGGACCTCAGATACGCAGTATTTT
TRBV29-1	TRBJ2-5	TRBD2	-	CSVSPGGKETQYF	TGCAGCGTTTCCCCCGGGGGGAAGGAGACCCAGTACTTC
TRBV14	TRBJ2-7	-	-	CASSQIGGSYEQYF	TGTGCCAGCAGCCAAATTGGCGGCTCCTACGAGCAGTACTTC
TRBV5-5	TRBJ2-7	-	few	CASSLSGGPTYEQYF	TGTGCCAGCAGCTTGAGTGGGGGACCTACCTACGAGCAGTACTTC
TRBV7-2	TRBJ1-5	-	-	CASSFQGQGPQHF	TGTGCCAGCAGCTTTCAGGGGCAGGGGCCCCAGCATTTT
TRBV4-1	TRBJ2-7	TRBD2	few	CASSQLRASGTPYEQYF	TGCGCCAGCAGCCAACTAAGGGCTAGCGGGACTCCCTACGAGCAGTACTTC
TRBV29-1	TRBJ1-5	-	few	CSVEVSGGQPQHF	TGCAGCGTTGAAGTGAGCGGAGGGCAGCCCCAGCATTTT
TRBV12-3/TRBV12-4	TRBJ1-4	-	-	CASNPEVDGDEKLFF	TGTGCCAGCAACCCTGAGGTGGACGGGGATGAAAAACTGTTTTTT
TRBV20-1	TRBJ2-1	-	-	CSASRRQSPGQFF	TGCAGTGCTAGTAGGCGGCAGTCGCCGGGGCAGTTCTTC
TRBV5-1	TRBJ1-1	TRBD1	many	CASSIQGAGTEAFF	TGCGCCAGCAGCATACAGGGGGCGGGCACTGAAGCTTTCTTT
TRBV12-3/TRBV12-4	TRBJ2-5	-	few	CASSLGAEVETQYF	TGTGCCAGCAGTTTGGGGGCTGAGGTGGAGACCCAGTACTTC
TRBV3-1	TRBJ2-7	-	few	CASSKGGPNYEQYF	TGTGCCAGCAGCAAAGGGGGACCAAACTACGAGCAGTACTTC
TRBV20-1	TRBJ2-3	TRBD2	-	CSAVRTSGSPDTQYF	TGCAGTGCTGTAAGGACTAGCGGGAGCCCAGATACGCAGTATTTT
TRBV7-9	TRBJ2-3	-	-	CASRQGRFTDTQYF	TGTGCCAGCAGACAGGGCCGCTTCACAGATACGCAGTATTTT
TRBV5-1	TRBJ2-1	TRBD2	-	CASSLLAGELNEQFF	TGCGCCAGCAGCCTACTAGCGGGAGAACTCAATGAGCAGTTCTTC
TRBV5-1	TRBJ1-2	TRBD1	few	CASSFETGDGYTF	TGCGCCAGCAGCTTCGAGACAGGGGACGGCTACACCTTC
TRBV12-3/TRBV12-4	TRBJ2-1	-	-	CASSSGVPNEQFF	TGTGCCAGCAGTTCCGGAGTCCCCAATGAGCAGTTCTTC